This T cell receptor (beta chain) originates from a study of T cell responses to AZD1222 COVID-19 vaccine. Whole-study findings and limits: At baseline, just a handful of AZD1222 recipients tested seropositive.

Sequencing was performed with immunoSEQ multiplex PCR; in TCRdb, only in-frame clones are kept and a portion is missing. The sample shows some 180,000 clones, just over 90% of them seen only once. This CDR3 has 14 residues. Trimming took 4 bases from V and 4 from J, leaving 11 bases between them. The germline V gene has CDR1 ENHRY and CDR2 SYGVKD. Details on this clone: What it binds is unknown.

Here the sequenced sample was peripheral blood, taken 28 days after the second dose of the MenACWY control vaccine. The rearrangement joins TRBV10-3 to TRBJ1-5; a weak D match, TRBD1 (6 bases). This sequence originates from an adult who received the MenACWY meningococcal vaccine as a control. CDR3 sequence: CAISGGQQNQPQHF. CDR3 nucleotides: TGTGCCATCAGTGGTGGACAGCAAAATCAGCCCCAGCATTTT.